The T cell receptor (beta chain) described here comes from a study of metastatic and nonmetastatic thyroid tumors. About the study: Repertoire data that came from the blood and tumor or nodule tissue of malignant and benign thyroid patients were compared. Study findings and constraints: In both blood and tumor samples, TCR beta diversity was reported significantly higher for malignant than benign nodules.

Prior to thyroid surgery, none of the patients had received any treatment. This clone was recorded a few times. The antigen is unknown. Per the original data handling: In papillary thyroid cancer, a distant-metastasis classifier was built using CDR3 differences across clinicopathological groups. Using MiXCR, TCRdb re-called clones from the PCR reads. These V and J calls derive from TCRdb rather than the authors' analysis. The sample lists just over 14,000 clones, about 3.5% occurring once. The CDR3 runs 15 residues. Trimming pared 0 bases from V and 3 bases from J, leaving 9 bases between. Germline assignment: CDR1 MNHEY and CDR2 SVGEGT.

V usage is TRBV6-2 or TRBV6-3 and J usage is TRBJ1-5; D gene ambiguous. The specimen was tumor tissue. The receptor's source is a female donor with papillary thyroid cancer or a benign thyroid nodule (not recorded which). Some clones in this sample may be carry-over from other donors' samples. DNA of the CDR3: TGTGCCAGCAGTTACTCGGGCAGGCCCAATCAGCCCCAGCATTTT. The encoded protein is CASSYSGRPNQPQHF.